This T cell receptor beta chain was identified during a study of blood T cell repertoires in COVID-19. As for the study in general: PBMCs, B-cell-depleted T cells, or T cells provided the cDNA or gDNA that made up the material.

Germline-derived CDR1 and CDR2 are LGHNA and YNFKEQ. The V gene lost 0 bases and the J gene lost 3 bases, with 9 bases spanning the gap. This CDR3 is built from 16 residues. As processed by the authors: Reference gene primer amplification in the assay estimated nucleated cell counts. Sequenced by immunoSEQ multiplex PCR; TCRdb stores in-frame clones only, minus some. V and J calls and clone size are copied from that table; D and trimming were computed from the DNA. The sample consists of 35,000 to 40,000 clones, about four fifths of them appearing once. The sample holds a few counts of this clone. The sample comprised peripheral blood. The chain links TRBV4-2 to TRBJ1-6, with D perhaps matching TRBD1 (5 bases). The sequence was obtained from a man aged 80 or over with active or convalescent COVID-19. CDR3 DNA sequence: TGTGCCAGCAGCCAAGATGCCCAGGGCTATAATTCACCCCTCCACTTT. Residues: CASSQDAQGYNSPLHF.